This is a list of T cell receptor beta chains from one sample in a study of T cell responses to AZD1222 COVID-19 vaccine. Measured with immunoSEQ multiplex PCR; TCRdb has only the in-frame clones, and not every one. The repertoire holds around 160,000 clones, with 75% to 95% as singletons. Sequenced material: peripheral blood, taken on day 0 of MenACWY control vaccination. The receptors were gathered from an adult in good health. The CDR3 runs from the conserved cysteine through the conserved F or W. A D gene is named only where the DNA matches it firmly. The listing skips clone size in some rows; elsewhere it reads once, few, many or a size class.

cdr3_nt: TGTGCCAGCAGTTTGGGGCCCGGGGAGCTGTTTTTT
cdr3_aa: CASSLGPGELFF
j_call: TRBJ2-2
d_call: .
clone_size: .
v_call: TRBV11-2
cdr3_length: 12

cdr3_nt: TGTGCCAGCAGCTCCGGTTTTCAGGGAAGGGATGGCTACACCTTC
cdr3_aa: CASSSGFQGRDGYTF
j_call: TRBJ1-2
d_call: .
clone_size: .
v_call: TRBV13
cdr3_length: 15

cdr3_nt: TGTGCCAGCTCACCACCACCACAGGGAGGAGGCTACACCTTC
cdr3_aa: CASSPPPQGGGYTF
j_call: TRBJ1-2
d_call: .
clone_size: .
v_call: TRBV18
cdr3_length: 14

cdr3_nt: TGTGCCAGCAGTGCCCAAGGGGGGAGCACTGAAGCTTTCTTT
cdr3_aa: CASSAQGGSTEAFF
j_call: TRBJ1-1
d_call: .
clone_size: .
v_call: TRBV6-4
cdr3_length: 14

cdr3_nt: TGTGCCTGGAGTGTTAGGACTAGCGGGGGCTACGAGCAGTACTTC
cdr3_aa: CAWSVRTSGGYEQYF
j_call: TRBJ2-7
d_call: TRBD2
clone_size: .
v_call: TRBV30
cdr3_length: 15

cdr3_nt: TGCAGCGCCAAGAAATCAGGGTCCTATAATTCACCCCTCCACTTT
cdr3_aa: CSAKKSGSYNSPLHF
j_call: TRBJ1-6
d_call: .
clone_size: .
v_call: TRBV29-1
cdr3_length: 15

cdr3_nt: TGTGCCATCTCCGGGCTCCCTAAACAGGGCACGGGCAATCAGCCCCAGCATTTT
cdr3_aa: CAISGLPKQGTGNQPQHF
j_call: TRBJ1-5
d_call: .
clone_size: once
v_call: TRBV10-3
cdr3_length: 18

cdr3_nt: TGTGCCAGCAGCTTAGTCGCCACCGGGGCCAGCTCTGGAAACACCATATATTTT
cdr3_aa: CASSLVATGASSGNTIYF
j_call: TRBJ1-3
d_call: .
clone_size: once
v_call: TRBV5-5
cdr3_length: 18

cdr3_nt: TGTGCCAGCAGCCAATACGTCTTAAACCGGGACAGGGAAATCACTGAGCAGTTCTTC
cdr3_aa: CASSQYVLNRDREITEQFF
j_call: TRBJ2-1
d_call: TRBD1
clone_size: .
v_call: TRBV14
cdr3_length: 19

cdr3_nt: TGTGCCAGCTCGCACAAGGACGAGCAAGAGACCCAGTACTTC
cdr3_aa: CASSHKDEQETQYF
j_call: TRBJ2-5
d_call: .
clone_size: .
v_call: TRBV6-5
cdr3_length: 14

cdr3_nt: TGCGCCAGCAGTGAGTGGTCTCGGAATGAGCAGTTCTTC
cdr3_aa: CASSEWSRNEQFF
j_call: TRBJ2-1
d_call: .
clone_size: .
v_call: TRBV10-2
cdr3_length: 13

cdr3_nt: TGCGCCAGCATGCCCCTCCTCGGGTCGGGCTACACCTTC
cdr3_aa: CASMPLLGSGYTF
j_call: TRBJ1-2
d_call: .
clone_size: .
v_call: TRBV5-1
cdr3_length: 13

cdr3_nt: TGTGCCATCAGTGGCACGAATCAGCCCCAGCATTTT
cdr3_aa: CAISGTNQPQHF
j_call: TRBJ1-5
d_call: .
clone_size: .
v_call: TRBV10-3
cdr3_length: 12

cdr3_nt: TGTGCCACTGCAAGCGGGAGGCAAGATACGCAGTATTTT
cdr3_aa: CATASGRQDTQYF
j_call: TRBJ2-3
d_call: TRBD2
clone_size: .
v_call: TRBV6-6
cdr3_length: 13